This T cell receptor beta chain was sequenced for a study of neurological immune-mediated disorders. Study-wide results and limits: Multiple sclerosis was found to have the least TCR clonal expansion, below healthy controls, and HTLV-1-associated myelopathy the most.

V shed 7 bases and J shed 5 bases, with 11 bases lying between them. Germline loops: CDR1 MDHEN, CDR2 SYDVKM. The length of the CDR3 is 12 residues. A single run covered 15-18 subjects with over 180 million TCR-beta sequences. TCRdb re-derived calls from the 5' RACE reads in MiXCR, one entry per CDR3 protein. The sample includes under 80,000 distinct CDR3 sequences, 13% to 15% seen only once; the top ten take 6% to 7%. Volunteers attending a blood bank in Maryland, USA, served as healthy controls. This clonotype showed up many times. The antigen remains undetermined. This clonotype originated in a woman aged 45-59 years in good health. Sequenced input: PBMCs. The chain carries TRBV28 and TRBJ1-2; TRBD1 is a possible D gene (5 bases). The CDR3 bases are TGTGCCAGCACCTCGACAGAATATGGCTACACCTTC. Translated: CASTSTEYGYTF.